This T cell receptor beta chain is drawn from a study of blood T cell repertoires in COVID-19. Generated by immunoSEQ multiplex PCR, the TCRdb table keeps only in-frame clones and is missing some. The table has roughly 170,000 clones, approximately 82% seen once. Participants had their cohort set by participant-reported clinical history. The sample comprised PBMCs or T cells enriched from blood (not recorded which). The source of this sequence is a woman aged 50 to 60 who had recovered from COVID-19.

For the CDR3, the DNA is TGTGCCAGCAGCCCCCGGGGGAGGGGCCCCTACGAGCAGTACTTC. It yields the protein CASSPRGRGPYEQYF. The chain carries TRBV7-8 and TRBJ2-7; 7 bases match TRBD2. Germline assignment: CDR1 SGHVS and CDR2 FQNEAQ. V lost 5 bases to trimming and J lost 2 bases; unmatched junction nucleotides: 9. The CDR3 has 15 amino acids.